The next 4 T cell receptor beta chains were all read from a single sample in a study of T cell responses to AZD1222 COVID-19 vaccine. Repertoires were generated with immunoSEQ multiplex PCR, while TCRdb's copy carries only in-frame clones and drops some. This table has about 170,000 clones, 92% appearing once. The specimen comprised peripheral blood, sampled on day 0 of AZD1222 vaccination. These receptors originate from an adult in good health.

This chain links TRBV27 with TRBJ1-1; 10 nucleotides agree with TRBD1. This CDR3 comprises 17 residues. After removal of 5 bases from V and 1 base from J, the junction contained 10 bases not matched to a gene. Germline CDR1 is MNHEY and CDR2 is SMNVEV (reference sequence). CDR3 DNA: TGTGCCAGCAGTCGACGGGACAGGGGTGGTAGGAACACTGAAGCTTTCTTT. This codes for CASSRRDRGGRNTEAFF.

The genes are TRBV27 and TRBJ1-2; perhaps TRBD1 as D (5 bases). The CDR3 covers 14 residues. Trimming took 3 bases from V and 3 from J, leaving 11 bases between them. Germline values: CDR1 MNHEY, CDR2 SMNVEV (reference sequence). CDR3: CASSFRGDYYGYTF. Written as DNA, the CDR3 is TGTGCCAGCAGTTTTCGCGGGGACTACTATGGCTACACCTTC.

V usage is TRBV4-1 and J usage is TRBJ1-5; 9 nucleotides line up with TRBD1. From germline, CDR1 is MGHRA and CDR2 YSYEKL. Unmatched junction bases numbered 7, after V lost 1 base and J lost 0 bases. The CDR3 loop spans 18 amino acids. Written as DNA, the CDR3 is TGCGCCAGCAGCCAAGGGACAGGGGAAGCTTATAGCAATCAGCCCCAGCATTTT. Its translation: CASSQGTGEAYSNQPQHF.

The chain combines TRBV4-3 with TRBJ2-1; weak D call: TRBD2 (6 bases). Germline CDR1 reads LGHNA; CDR2 reads YSLEER. The V end lost 0 bases, the J end lost 3 bases, and 15 bases lay between the germline ends. The CDR3 has 17 amino acids. As DNA, the CDR3 is TGCGCCAGCAGCCAAGAGGGAGGCCAACTACTCTACAATGAGCAGTTCTTC. The encoded protein is CASSQEGGQLLYNEQFF.